Sequencing of this TCR beta chain was carried out in a study of T-cell memory formation after mild COVID-19. TCRdb fed the 5' RACE reads into MiXCR, producing one record per CDR3 protein. The sample has around 250,000 distinct CDR3 sequences, roughly 10% seen once. Germline CDR1 reads SGHTA; CDR2 reads FQGNSA. Between the trimmed V and J ends, which lost 0 bases and 7 bases, there was a span of 13 bases. The CDR3 is 15 residues long. This clonotype was found a few times. Material for sequencing was PBMCs or a T cell subset sorted from them (not recorded which). The rearrangement uses TRBV7-2 and TRBJ1-5; D is uncertain. This TCR was sampled from a man aged 18-30 years who had mild COVID-19 (a few samples of this study predate the infection). Cell type and time point are not known. The CDR3 loop is CASSLAFSSGQPQHF. CDR3 sequence (DNA): TGTGCCAGCAGCTTAGCTTTTTCGTCGGGACAGCCCCAGCATTTT.